This paragraph reports one T cell receptor (beta chain). How the authors handled the data: Amplification of reference gene primers was used by the study to estimate nucleated cell counts. The protocol was immunoSEQ multiplex PCR, while the TCRdb copy is restricted to in-frame clones and leaves out a portion. V, J and clone size are taken as reported in that table, and D and trimming were inferred from the DNA itself. The sample includes around 70,000 clones, under 85% seen only once; the top ten take under 25%. The data derive from a study of blood T cell repertoires in COVID-19. Study-wide background: Whether acute or convalescent, the COVID-19 samples came from the United States, Italy and Spain. T cells, B-cell-depleted T cells, or PBMCs provided the cDNA or gDNA that served as material.

CDR3 size: 15 residues. Trimming left V 6 bases short and J 1 base short, with 10 bases between. Germline V CDR1 and CDR2: SEHNR, FQNEAQ (reference sequence). The source is a man in his 70s with acute or convalescent COVID-19. The sequencing input was peripheral blood. The chain carries TRBV7-9 and TRBJ2-6; a possible D gene is TRBD1 (5 bases). CDR3: CASSFQGSGANVLTF. The CDR3 bases are TGTGCCAGCAGTTTTCAGGGTTCTGGGGCCAACGTCCTGACTTTC. Based on the CDR3 plus reference TRBV7-9 and TRBJ2-6, the full variable domain is DTGVSQNPRHKITKRGQNVTFRCDPISEHNRLYWYRQTLGQGPEFLTYFQNEAQLEKSRLLSDRFSAERPKGSFSTLEIQRTEQGDSAMYLCASSFQGSGANVLTFGAGSRLTVL.